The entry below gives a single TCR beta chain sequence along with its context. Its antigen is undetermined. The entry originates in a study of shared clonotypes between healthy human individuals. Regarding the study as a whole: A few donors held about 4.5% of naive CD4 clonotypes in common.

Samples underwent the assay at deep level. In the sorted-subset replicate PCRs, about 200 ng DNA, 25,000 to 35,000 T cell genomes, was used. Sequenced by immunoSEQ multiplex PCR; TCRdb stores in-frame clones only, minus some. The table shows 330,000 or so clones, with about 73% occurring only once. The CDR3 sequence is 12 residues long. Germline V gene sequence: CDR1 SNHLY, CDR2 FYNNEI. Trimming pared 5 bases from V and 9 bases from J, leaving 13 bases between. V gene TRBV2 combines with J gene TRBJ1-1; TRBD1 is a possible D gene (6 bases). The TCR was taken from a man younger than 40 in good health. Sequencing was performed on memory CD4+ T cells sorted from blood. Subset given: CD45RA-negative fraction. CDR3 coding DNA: TGTGCCAGCAGTTACGACAGGTCCCAAGCTTTCTTT. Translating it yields CASSYDRSQAFF. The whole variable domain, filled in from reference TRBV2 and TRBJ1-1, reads EPEVTQTPSHQVTQMGQEVILRCVPISNHLYFYWYRQILGQKVEFLVSFYNNEISEKSEIFDDQFSVERPDGSNFTLKIRSTKLEDSAMYFCASSYDRSQAFFGQGTRLTVV.